This T cell receptor (beta chain) derives from a study of blood T cell repertoires in COVID-19. Using immunoSEQ multiplex PCR, the repertoire was profiled, and TCRdb retains in-frame clones only, with some absent. The sample lists 450,000 or so clones, 89% occurring once. The V gene's germline CDR1 is SGHTA and CDR2 FQGTGA. Trimming shortened V by 1 base and J by 6 bases, and 10 bases separated the two germline ends. The CDR3 is 14 residues long. The clonotype originates from a woman between 40 and 55 years old with COVID-19, enrolled during active disease. Sequences were obtained from peripheral blood. The chain employs TRBV7-3 and TRBJ1-3, with D possibly TRBD1 on 6 matching bases. Here the CDR3 DNA reads TGTGCCAGCAGCTTAAACAGGGCAACAAACACCATATATTTT. Translating gives CASSLNRATNTIYF.